These 26 T cell receptor beta chains were all obtained from the same sample, sequenced in a study of Ad26.COV2.S vaccination and SARS-CoV-2 variants. TCRdb's table, derived via immunoSEQ multiplex PCR, lists solely in-frame clones and lacks some. The table shows roughly 420,000 clones, with nearly 90% occurring only once. Documented treatment: over 15 received Ad26.COV2.S at low or high dose, single or two shots; about five received placebo; per-sample allocation not given. Specimens were obtained on day 63 following the first vaccine or placebo injection. Here the sequenced sample was peripheral blood, taken in a trial of Ad26.COV2.S vaccine versus placebo. These receptors were taken from a person aged 18-60 years who received the Ad26.COV2.S COVID-19 vaccine or a placebo.

The chain employs TRBV5-1 and TRBJ2-1; 9 positions match TRBD2. Germline V CDR1 and CDR2: SGHRS, YFSETQ. CDR3 length: 17 residues. V was pared by 4 bases and J by 7 bases, with 15 bases of the junction left unmatched. The CDR3 coding sequence is TGCGCCAGCAGCCCGGAGGGGGGGCTAGCGGGGCGAAATGAGCAGTTCTTC. Translating gives CASSPEGGLAGRNEQFF.

This chain links TRBV7-2 with TRBJ2-1; 9 nucleotides agree with TRBD1. Germline loops: CDR1 SGHTA, CDR2 FQGNSA. The CDR3 loop spans 16 amino acids. V lost 0 bases and J lost 3; bases outside the gene matches: 3. As DNA, the CDR3 is TGTGCCAGCAGCTTAGCCGGGACAGGGTACTACAATGAGCAGTTCTTC. Translation gives CASSLAGTGYYNEQFF.

The chain carries TRBV9 and TRBJ1-6, with D hard to call. Germline V gene sequence: CDR1 SGDLS, CDR2 YYNGEE. V lost 2 bases to trimming and J lost 0 bases, with 6 bases between them. The CDR3 contains 15 residues. DNA of the CDR3: TGTGCCAGCAGCGTCCAAAGCTCCTATAATTCACCCCTCCACTTT. Translating it yields CASSVQSSYNSPLHF.

The V call is TRBV24-1, the J call TRBJ2-1, with D possibly being TRBD1 or TRBD2 (6 bases each). The V end lost 3 bases, the J end lost 7 bases, and 21 bases lay between the germline ends. Germline V gene lookup returns CDR1 KGHDR and CDR2 SFDVKD. The CDR3 runs to 17 residues. CDR3 nucleotides: TGTGCCACCAGTGATGTGAGGGGGAGGAATGGTAGAAATGAGCAGTTCTTC. This encodes CATSDVRGRNGRNEQFF.

The rearrangement joins TRBV10-2 to TRBJ1-5; 7 bases are shared with TRBD1. V dropped 6 bases and J dropped 0; count of bases not matched to a gene: 8. Per germline, CDR1 WSHSY and CDR2 SAAADI. CDR3 length equals 16 residues. The chain's CDR3 is CASSTKTGYSNQPQHF. CDR3 coding DNA: TGCGCCAGCAGCACAAAGACAGGGTATAGCAATCAGCCCCAGCATTTT.

The chain combines TRBV24-1 with TRBJ2-2; maybe TRBD1 (6 bases). V was cut by 2 bases and J by 7 bases, with 13 bases left in between. Germline lookup yields CDR1 KGHDR and CDR2 SFDVKD. This CDR3 spans 15 amino acids. As DNA, the CDR3 is TGTGCCACCAGTGATTATGGACAAGGGGGCGGGGAGCTGTTTTTT. Its protein product is CATSDYGQGGGELFF.

The rearrangement joins TRBV6-2 or TRBV6-3 to TRBJ2-3; TRBD2 agrees at 13 bases. Trimming took 5 bases from V and 7 from J; bases not matched to a gene: 3. CDR3 size: 14 residues. CDR1 MNHEY and CDR2 SVGEGT come from the germline V gene. CDR3 protein: CASSRTSGSHTQYF. The CDR3 DNA follows: TGTGCCAGCAGTCGGACTAGCGGGAGTCATACGCAGTATTTT.

The V and J genes are TRBV5-6 and TRBJ1-2, with D perhaps TRBD1 (5 bases). This CDR3 spans 15 amino acids. The V end was cut by 5 bases, the J end by 2 bases, with 16 bases between. Germline CDR1 and CDR2: SGHDT and YYEEEE. CDR3 loop: CASSIGTRDNYGYTF. CDR3 sequence (DNA): TGTGCCAGCAGTATAGGGACCAGGGACAACTATGGCTACACCTTC.

The rearrangement joins TRBV15 to TRBJ2-7; D is unclear. The CDR3 length is 15 residues. CDR1 is LNHNV, CDR2 YYDKDF, per germline (reference sequence). V was clipped by 1 base and J by 0 bases, with 10 bases between them. The CDR3 spells CATSRGTTSSYEQYV. The CDR3 DNA reads TGTGCCACCAGCAGAGGTACAACCAGCTCCTACGAGCAGTACGTC.

The V call is TRBV29-1, the J call TRBJ2-7, with 7 bases lining up with TRBD2. Germline V gives CDR1 SQVTM, CDR2 ANQGSEA. J lost 0 bases, V lost 0 bases, and 8 bases had no gene match. This CDR3 is 16 amino acids long. The CDR3 reads CSVEDVASGDSYEQYF. The DNA of the CDR3 is TGCAGCGTTGAAGATGTGGCCAGCGGGGACTCCTACGAGCAGTACTTC.

This clone was counted only a few times. The chain combines TRBV7-7 with TRBJ1-3; D is ambiguous. Germline V gives CDR1 SSHAT, CDR2 FNYEAQ (reference sequence). CDR3 length: 18 amino acids. V shed 3 bases and J shed 0 bases, with 18 bases lying between them. CDR3 residues: CASSFGRERESSGNTIYF. The CDR3 DNA is TGTGCCAGCAGCTTTGGACGGGAAAGAGAGAGCTCTGGAAACACCATATATTTT. Full variable domain (outside the CDR3, taken from reference TRBV7-7 and TRBJ1-3): GAGVSQSPRYKVTKRGQDVTLRCDPISSHATLYWYQQALGQGPEFLTYFNYEAQPDKSGLPSDRFSAERPEGSISTLTIQRTEQRDSAMYRCASSFGRERESSGNTIYFGEGSWLTVV.

The V and J genes are TRBV9 and TRBJ2-1, with 7 bases that match TRBD2. V shed 2 bases, J shed 3 bases, and the junction held 5 bases outside the gene matches. Germline V lookup: CDR1 SGDLS, CDR2 YYNGEE. CDR3 length equals 15 residues. CDR3 nucleotide sequence: TGTGCCAGCAGCGTCGCTGGGGGGGACTACAATGAGCAGTTCTTC. This translates into CASSVAGGDYNEQFF.

This chain joins TRBV18 and TRBJ1-1; weak D call: TRBD1 (6 bases). CDR1 and CDR2 (germline): KGHSH, LQKENI. Between the trimmed V and J ends, which lost 0 bases and 5 bases, there was a span of 7 bases. The CDR3 runs to 13 residues. CDR3 sequence reads: CASSPPGATEAFF. Written as DNA, the CDR3 is TGTGCCAGCTCACCACCGGGGGCTACTGAAGCTTTCTTT. The variable domain in full, with the rest retrieved from reference TRBV18 and TRBJ1-1, is NAGVMQNPRHLVRRRGQEARLRCSPMKGHSHVYWYRQLPEEGLKFMVYLQKENIIDESGMPKERFSAEFPKEGPSILRIQQVVRGDSAAYFCASSPPGATEAFFGQGTRLTVV.

V and J are TRBV13 and TRBJ2-3; 8 positions match TRBD1. The CDR3 consists of 15 residues. Germline V gene lookup returns CDR1 PRHDT and CDR2 FYEKMQ (reference sequence). With V trimmed by 3 bases and J by 8 bases, 10 bases remained unmatched. The CDR3 is CASSLGGQGKTTQYF. The CDR3 nucleotides are TGTGCCAGCAGCTTGGGTGGACAGGGAAAGACTACGCAGTATTTT.

This chain connects TRBV5-8 to TRBJ2-7; a possible D gene is TRBD1 (6 bases). This CDR3 region has 13 residues. The germline V and J ends were trimmed by 2 bases and 6 bases, with 12 bases remaining between them. The germline gives CDR1 SGHTS, CDR2 YDEGEE. The CDR3 here is CASSFAGDPEQYF. CDR3 DNA sequence: TGTGCCAGCAGCTTTGCAGGGGACCCCGAGCAGTACTTC. The full variable domain, its missing parts supplied by reference TRBV5-8 and TRBJ2-7, is EAGVTQSPTHLIKTRGQQATLRCSPISGHTSVYWYQQALGLGLQFLLWYDEGEERNRGNFPPRFSGRQFPNYSSELNVNALELEDSALYLCASSFAGDPEQYFGPGTRLTVT.

The chain is built from TRBV18 and TRBJ1-1, with D uncertain. With 3 bases removed from V and 4 bases from J, the gap between germline ends came to 6 bases. The CDR3 length is 12 residues. Germline V gives CDR1 KGHSH, CDR2 LQKENI. CDR3: CASSPARTEAFF. The CDR3 DNA follows: TGTGCCAGCTCACCGGCACGCACTGAAGCTTTCTTT.

V usage is TRBV11-2 and J usage is TRBJ2-5; D remains ambiguous. Germline values: CDR1 SGHAT, CDR2 FQNNGV. With 1 base removed from V and 3 bases from J, the gap between germline ends came to 12 bases. This CDR3 has 15 residues. This CDR3 reads CASSLVSPYKETQYF. CDR3 nucleotides: TGTGCCAGCAGCTTAGTCTCCCCGTATAAAGAGACCCAGTACTTC.

V usage is TRBV2 and J usage is TRBJ2-3; D is ambiguous. CDR3 length equals 12 residues. V lost 6 bases to trimming and J lost 3 bases, with 7 bases between them. CDR1 is SNHLY, CDR2 FYNNEI, per germline. CDR3 region: CASSRTTDTQYF. CDR3 nucleotides: TGTGCCAGCAGCCGGACGACAGATACGCAGTATTTT.

The sample holds one count of this clone. The genes are TRBV12-5 and TRBJ2-2; D unclear. Trimming pared 1 base from V and 8 bases from J, leaving 2 bases between. The CDR3 is 11 residues long. The germline CDR1 and CDR2 sequences are LGHNT and FRNRAP. In DNA form, the CDR3 reads TGTGCTAGTGGTTTGGCTGGGGAGCTGTTTTTT. Its protein is CASGLAGELFF.

V is TRBV28 and J is TRBJ1-2, with TRBD1 identical over 10 bases. The CDR3 loop spans 15 amino acids. Trimming removed 2 bases from V and 13 bases from J; junction bases left unmatched: 13. Germline V gene sequence: CDR1 MDHEN, CDR2 SYDVKM. The CDR3 sequence: CASSLPGQGTESATF. CDR3 nucleotide sequence: TGTGCCAGCAGTTTACCGGGACAGGGGACTGAATCTGCCACCTTC.

The chain has TRBV19 and TRBJ1-1, with D possibly TRBD1 on 5 matching bases. Germline-derived CDR1 and CDR2 are LNHDA and SQIVND (reference sequence). The CDR3 is 17 amino acids. V shed 9 bases and J shed 6 bases, with 29 bases lying between them. CDR3 region: CASSPPQWGALSAEAFF. The CDR3 DNA follows: TGTGCCAGCAGTCCCCCCCAGTGGGGCGCTTTGAGTGCTGAAGCTTTCTTT.

The chain combines TRBV27 with TRBJ2-4, with no clear D. Trimming cost V 1 base and J 0 bases, with 13 bases left between them. Germline V gene lookup returns CDR1 MNHEY and CDR2 SMNVEV (reference sequence). The CDR3 length is 17 residues. CDR3 sequence reads: CASSLFGRTLAKNIQYF. Written as DNA, the CDR3 is TGTGCCAGCAGTTTATTCGGCCGAACATTAGCCAAAAACATTCAGTACTTC.

The V and J genes are TRBV6-5 and TRBJ2-1; D is unresolved. CDR3 length: 12 amino acids. V lost 2 bases and J 8 bases, leaving 7 bases between the germline ends. Germline CDR1 and CDR2: MNHEY and SVGAGI. As DNA, the CDR3 is TGTGCCAGCAGTTACAGTGAAGATGAGCAGTTCTTC. It translates to CASSYSEDEQFF.

This clone was picked up one time. This chain uses TRBV7-9 with TRBJ2-5, with TRBD2 matching over 8 bases. Germline lookup yields CDR1 SEHNR and CDR2 FQNEAQ (reference sequence). The J segment lost 7 bases and the V segment lost 5 bases, leaving 9 bases of the junction unmatched. The length of the CDR3 is 14 residues. In nucleotides, the CDR3 is TGTGCCAGCAGCAGCCCACCGGGAGGGAGGACCCAGTACTTC. It is translated as CASSSPPGGRTQYF.

The sample holds one count of this clone. This chain joins TRBV11-2 and TRBJ1-2, with 10 nucleotides matching TRBD1. Germline V lookup: CDR1 SGHAT, CDR2 FQNNGV. Trimming took 4 bases from V and 8 from J; bases not matched to a gene: 7. The CDR3 extends over 14 amino acids. CDR3 amino acids: CASSSRDRGFGYTF. Written as DNA, the CDR3 is TGTGCCAGCAGCTCCCGGGACAGGGGTTTCGGCTACACCTTC.

This clone was seen once. The chain uses TRBV4-2 and TRBJ1-3, with no clear D. Germline V gene lookup returns CDR1 LGHNA and CDR2 YNFKEQ. This CDR3 is built from 16 residues. Trimming shortened V by 4 bases and J by 2 bases, and 15 bases separated the two germline ends. The CDR3 region is CASSPRVGRPGNTIYF. CDR3 nucleotide sequence: TGTGCCAGCAGCCCGCGGGTAGGGAGGCCTGGAAACACCATATATTTT.